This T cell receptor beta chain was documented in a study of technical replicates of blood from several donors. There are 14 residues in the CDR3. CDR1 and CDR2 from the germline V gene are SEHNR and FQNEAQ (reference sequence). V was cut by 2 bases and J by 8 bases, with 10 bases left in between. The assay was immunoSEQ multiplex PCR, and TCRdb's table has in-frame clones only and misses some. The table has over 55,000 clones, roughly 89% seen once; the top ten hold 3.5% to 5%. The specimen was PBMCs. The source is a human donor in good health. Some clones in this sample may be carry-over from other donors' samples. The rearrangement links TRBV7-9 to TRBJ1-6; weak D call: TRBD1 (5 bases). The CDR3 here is CASSLLQGDSPLHF. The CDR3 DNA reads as TGTGCCAGCAGCTTATTGCAGGGTGATTCACCCCTCCACTTT.